Below, 9 T cell receptor beta chains from the same sample are listed, as sequenced in a study of regulatory T cells in long-lasting Graves disease. Building of the TCR beta libraries involved iRepertoire HTBI primers and Arm-PCR of CDR3 regions. TCRdb processed the multiplex PCR reads anew with MiXCR; each CDR3 protein has one entry. In the table there are roughly 450,000 distinct CDR3 sequences, less than 25% of which are singletons. Regarding time point: persistent/refractory GD, antithyroid drugs over 5 years with positive TRAb. The TCR library was prepared using RNA isolated from PBMCs. The source material was peripheral blood mononuclear cells (PBMCs), sampled when the disease was refractory, from a patient treated with antithyroid drugs. The receptors derive from a female donor with Graves disease.

This clonotype turned up a few times. The rearrangement uses TRBV5-1 and TRBJ1-5, with 9 bases aligning to TRBD1. V lost 2 bases to trimming and J lost 15 bases; unmatched junction nucleotides: 9. CDR3 length equals 13 residues. Germline values: CDR1 SGHRS, CDR2 YFSETQ. CDR3 sequence reads: CASSFTRDREPHF. The CDR3 region has the DNA TGCGCCAGCAGCTTCACCCGGGACAGGGAGCCGCATTTT.

The V and J genes are TRBV6-9 and TRBJ1-5; D gene unclear. This CDR3 contains 15 residues. The germline gives CDR1 MNHGY, CDR2 SVAAGI. V lost 3 bases and J lost 6, with 15 bases in between. CDR3 region: CASSYPNNNPQPQHF. CDR3 DNA: TGTGCCAGCAGTTACCCGAACAACAACCCTCAGCCCCAGCATTTT.

This clonotype is a singleton in its sample. This likely comes from a read error, as the CDR3 has no conserved phenylalanine or tryptophan at its end. This chain links TRBV7-9 with TRBJ2-2, with TRBD1 matching over 9 bases. CDR3 length equals 14 residues. J was trimmed by 5 bases and V by 3 bases; bases with no gene match: 1. CDR1 SEHNR and CDR2 FQNEAQ come from the germline V gene (reference sequence). The CDR3 nucleotides read TGTGCCAGCAGCTTGGGACAGGGAACCGGGGAGCTGTTTCTT. Its protein is CASSLGQGTGELFL.

This clonotype was counted many times. The rearrangement uses TRBV28 and TRBJ2-7, with 12 bases aligning to TRBD2. This CDR3 spans 14 amino acids. Per the germline V gene, CDR1 is MDHEN and CDR2 is SYDVKM. Trimming at V came to 6 bases and at J to 6 bases, leaving 6 bases not matched to a gene. The CDR3 DNA reads as TGTGCCAGCAGCTCTAGCGGGAGGGTAGGCGAGCAGTACTTC. Amino acid sequence: CASSSSGRVGEQYF.

This clonotype was detected only a few times. CDR3 nucleotide sequence: TGTGCCACCGTAGTCGGAGGGATACGGCTCCGTTCGGATACGCAGTATTTT. This encodes CATVVGGIRLRSDTQYF. The chain is built from TRBV6-1 and TRBJ2-3; TRBD2 is a possible D gene (6 bases). Trimming took 10 bases from V and 6 from J, leaving 29 bases between them. Germline-derived CDR1 and CDR2 are MNHNS and SASEGT. The CDR3 has 17 amino acids.

This clonotype was counted once. This chain uses TRBV10-3 with TRBJ2-1; TRBD2 aligns across 14 bases. The CDR3 is made up of 19 amino acids. Germline V lookup: CDR1 ENHRY, CDR2 SYGVKD. V was clipped by 1 base and J by 1 base; unmatched bases: 6. The CDR3 sequence is CAISELWGLAGESYNEQFF. The CDR3 DNA reads as TGTGCCATCAGTGAGTTATGGGGACTAGCGGGGGAGTCCTACAATGAGCAGTTCTTC.

This clonotype came up many times. The chain carries TRBV19 and TRBJ2-2; 8 bases fit TRBD2. Trimming cost V 6 bases and J 7 bases; bases outside gene matches: 7. This CDR3 contains 14 residues. Looked up from germline, CDR1 is LNHDA and CDR2 is SQIVND (reference sequence). CDR3 sequence (DNA): TGTGCCAGTAGGGCGACTAGCGCTTACGGGGAGCTGTTTTTT. Its protein is CASRATSAYGELFF.

This clonotype came up a few times. The rearrangement uses TRBV14 and TRBJ1-1, with D unclear. Germline V gene lookup returns CDR1 SGHDN and CDR2 FVKESK. V dropped 1 base and J dropped 1 base, with 13 bases sitting between them. The length of the CDR3 is 16 residues. CDR3 region: CASSQVVGAQNTEAFF. The CDR3 nucleotides read TGTGCCAGCAGCCAAGTTGTTGGCGCGCAGAACACTGAAGCTTTCTTT.

This clonotype was counted only a few times. The chain couples TRBV30 to TRBJ2-7; TRBD1 matches at 8 bases. CDR3 length: 16 residues. V was clipped by 2 bases and J by 2 bases; unmatched bases: 11. Germline lookup yields CDR1 GTSNPN and CDR2 SVGIG (reference sequence). CDR3 DNA: TGTGCCTGGAGTCCAGGACAGGGTTTTGCAACCTACGAGCAGTACTTC. Translating it yields CAWSPGQGFATYEQYF.